The TCR beta chain described here comes from a study of early stage breast cancer tumors. Regarding the study as a whole: Compared with adjacent normal breast, tumors showed approximately 2.5-fold denser, more clonal T cells. Commonly generated sequences made up most enriched TCRB sequences shared between patients. In about 90% of the 16 patients, blood comparison separated tumor from normal breast.

With respect to this clone: Its cognate antigen is unknown.

CDR1 MNHNS and CDR2 SASEGT come from the germline V gene. CDR3 length equals 10 residues. V was trimmed by 7 bases and J by 8 bases, leaving 5 bases between them. Libraries were prepared by immunoSEQ multiplex PCR; TCRdb keeps only in-frame clonotypes and omits some of them. This sample carries about 9,600 clones, roughly 64% of them seen once, and the ten largest clones take around 11%. The sample comprised breast tumor tissue. The TCR originated in a person in their 60s with breast cancer. V and J are TRBV6-1 and TRBJ1-4; D remains unclear. CDR3 region: CASMREKLFF. The CDR3 DNA is TGTGCCAGCATGAGGGAAAAACTGTTTTTT.